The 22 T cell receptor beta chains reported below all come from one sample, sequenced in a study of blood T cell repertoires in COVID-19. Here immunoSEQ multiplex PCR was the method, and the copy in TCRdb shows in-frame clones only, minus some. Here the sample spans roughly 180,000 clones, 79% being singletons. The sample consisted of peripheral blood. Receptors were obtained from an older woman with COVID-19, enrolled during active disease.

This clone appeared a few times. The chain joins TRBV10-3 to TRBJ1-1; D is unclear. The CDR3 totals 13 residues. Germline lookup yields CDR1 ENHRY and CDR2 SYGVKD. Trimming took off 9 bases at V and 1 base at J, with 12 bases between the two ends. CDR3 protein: CAMGLEPNTEAFF. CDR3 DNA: TGTGCCATGGGTCTGGAGCCGAACACTGAAGCTTTCTTT.

The CDR3 is CASSLGLTGWSEQYF. CDR3 nucleotide sequence: TGTGCCAGCAGCTTAGGCCTGACAGGGTGGTCCGAGCAGTACTTC. J is TRBJ2-7 and V is TRBV11-3, with 7 bases that match TRBD1. The V and J ends lost 1 base and 6 bases, in that order; junction bases with no gene match: 9. The germline V gene has CDR1 SGHNT and CDR2 YENEEA. This CDR3 contains 15 residues.

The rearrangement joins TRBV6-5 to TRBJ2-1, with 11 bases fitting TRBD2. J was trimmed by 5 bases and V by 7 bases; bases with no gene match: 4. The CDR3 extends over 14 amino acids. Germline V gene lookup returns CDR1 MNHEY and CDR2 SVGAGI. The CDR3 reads CASNLAGGHNEQFF. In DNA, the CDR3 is TGTGCCAGCAACCTAGCGGGAGGACACAATGAGCAGTTCTTC.

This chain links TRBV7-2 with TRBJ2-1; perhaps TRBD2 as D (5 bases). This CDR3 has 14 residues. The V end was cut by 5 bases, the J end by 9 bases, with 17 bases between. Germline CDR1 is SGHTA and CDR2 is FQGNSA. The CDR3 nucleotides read TGTGCCAGCAGCCCGGACCAGCGACGGGGTGAGCAGTTCTTC. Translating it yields CASSPDQRRGEQFF.

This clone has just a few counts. DNA for the CDR3: TGTGCCAGCAGCTCACTAAGCTCCTACGAGCAGTACGTC. Translating it yields CASSSLSSYEQYV. The chain has TRBV5-6 and TRBJ2-7; D remains unclear. The germline CDR1 and CDR2 sequences are SGHDT and YYEEEE. There are 13 residues in the CDR3. V was pared by 3 bases and J by 0 bases, with 7 bases between.

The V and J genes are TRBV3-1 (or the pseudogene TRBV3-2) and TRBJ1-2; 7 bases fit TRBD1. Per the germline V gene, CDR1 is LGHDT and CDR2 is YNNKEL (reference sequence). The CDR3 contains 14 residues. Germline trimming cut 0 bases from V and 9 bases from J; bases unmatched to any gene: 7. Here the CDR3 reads CASSQDRQGIRYTF. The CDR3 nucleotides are TGTGCCAGCAGCCAAGATAGACAGGGTATACGCTACACCTTC.

This CDR3 is CSVEEGTGAYNEQFF. CDR3 nucleotides: TGCAGCGTTGAAGAGGGGACAGGGGCTTACAATGAGCAGTTCTTC. The chain links TRBV29-1 to TRBJ2-1; 10 nucleotides agree with TRBD1. Unmatched junction bases numbered 3, after V lost 0 bases and J lost 4 bases. Germline CDR1 is SQVTM and CDR2 is ANQGSEA. The CDR3 has 15 amino acids.

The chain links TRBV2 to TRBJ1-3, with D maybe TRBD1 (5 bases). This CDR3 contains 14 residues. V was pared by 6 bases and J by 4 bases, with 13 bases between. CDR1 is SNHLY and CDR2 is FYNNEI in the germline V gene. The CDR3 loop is CASRGTGPGNTIYF. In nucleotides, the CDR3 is TGTGCCAGCAGGGGAACAGGTCCGGGAAACACCATATATTTT.

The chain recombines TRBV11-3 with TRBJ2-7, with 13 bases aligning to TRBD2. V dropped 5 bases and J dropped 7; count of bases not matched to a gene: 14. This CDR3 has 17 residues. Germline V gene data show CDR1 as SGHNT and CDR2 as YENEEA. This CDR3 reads CASSQPKTSGRAGEQYF. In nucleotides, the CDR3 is TGTGCCAGCAGCCAGCCTAAAACTAGCGGGAGGGCGGGGGAGCAGTACTTC.

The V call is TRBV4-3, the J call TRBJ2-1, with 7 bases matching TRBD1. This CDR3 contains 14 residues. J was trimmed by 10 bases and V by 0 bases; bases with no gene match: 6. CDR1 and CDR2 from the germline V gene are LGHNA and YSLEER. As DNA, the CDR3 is TGCGCCAGCAGCCAAGACGACAGGGTAGGAGAGCAGTTCTTC. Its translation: CASSQDDRVGEQFF.

The CDR3 spells CAISTDGGEQTGELFF. CDR3 nucleotide sequence: TGTGCCATCAGCACTGACGGGGGAGAGCAGACCGGGGAGCTGTTTTTT. V usage is TRBV10-3 and J usage is TRBJ2-2, with D perhaps TRBD2 (6 bases). Trimming stripped 6 bases from V and 5 bases from J, with 19 bases between. Germline CDR1 is ENHRY and CDR2 is SYGVKD. The CDR3 has 16 residues.

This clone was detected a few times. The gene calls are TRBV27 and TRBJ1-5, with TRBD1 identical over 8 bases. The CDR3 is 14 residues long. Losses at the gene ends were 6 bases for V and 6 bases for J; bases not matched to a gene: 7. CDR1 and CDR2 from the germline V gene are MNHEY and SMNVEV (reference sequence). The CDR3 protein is CASRRAGGSQPQHF. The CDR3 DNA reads TGTGCCAGCAGGCGGGCAGGGGGCTCTCAGCCCCAGCATTTT.

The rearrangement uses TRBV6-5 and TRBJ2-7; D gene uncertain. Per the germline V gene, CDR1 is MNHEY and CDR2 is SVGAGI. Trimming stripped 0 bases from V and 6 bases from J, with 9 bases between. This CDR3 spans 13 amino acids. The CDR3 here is CASSYSTGSEQYV. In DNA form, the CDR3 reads TGTGCCAGCAGTTACTCGACTGGCTCCGAGCAGTACGTC.

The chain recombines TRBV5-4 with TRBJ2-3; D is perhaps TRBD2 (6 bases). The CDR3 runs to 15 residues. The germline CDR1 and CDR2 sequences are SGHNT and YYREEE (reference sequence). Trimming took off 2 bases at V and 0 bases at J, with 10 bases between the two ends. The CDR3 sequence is CASSLAGLSTDTQYF. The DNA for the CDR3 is TGTGCCAGCAGCTTAGCGGGCCTTAGCACAGATACGCAGTATTTT.

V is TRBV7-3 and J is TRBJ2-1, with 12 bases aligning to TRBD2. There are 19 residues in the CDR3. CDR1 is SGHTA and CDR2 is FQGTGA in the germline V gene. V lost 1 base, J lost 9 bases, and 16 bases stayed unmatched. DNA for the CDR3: TGTGCCAGCAGCTTAAATGGACCCGGACTAGCGGGGTGGGCCGTTGAGCAGTTCTTC. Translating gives CASSLNGPGLAGWAVEQFF.

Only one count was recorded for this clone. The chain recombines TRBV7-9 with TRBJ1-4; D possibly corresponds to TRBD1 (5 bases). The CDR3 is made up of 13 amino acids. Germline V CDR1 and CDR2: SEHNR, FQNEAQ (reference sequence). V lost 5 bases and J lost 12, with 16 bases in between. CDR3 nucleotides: TGTGCCAGCAGCCCCCGACGGAGGGGTGAACTGTTTTTT. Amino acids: CASSPRRRGELFF.

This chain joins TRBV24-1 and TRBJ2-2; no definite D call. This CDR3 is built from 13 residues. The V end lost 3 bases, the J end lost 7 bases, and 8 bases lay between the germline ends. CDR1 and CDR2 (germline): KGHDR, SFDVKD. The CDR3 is CATSDPRYGELFF. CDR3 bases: TGTGCCACCAGTGATCCTAGGTACGGGGAGCTGTTTTTT.

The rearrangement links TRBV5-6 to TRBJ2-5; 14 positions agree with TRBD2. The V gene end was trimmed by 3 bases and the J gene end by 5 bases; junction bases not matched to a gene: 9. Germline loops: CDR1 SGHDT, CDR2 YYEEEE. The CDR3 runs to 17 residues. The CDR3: CASSWGTSGGVLETQYF. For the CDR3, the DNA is TGTGCCAGCAGCTGGGGGACTAGCGGGGGAGTTCTGGAGACCCAGTACTTC.

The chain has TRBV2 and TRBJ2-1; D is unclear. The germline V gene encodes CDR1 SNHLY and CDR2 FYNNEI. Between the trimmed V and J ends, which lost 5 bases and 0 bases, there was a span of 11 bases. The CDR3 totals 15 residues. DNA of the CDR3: TGTGCCAGCAGTCCCACGGTCGGCTCCTACAATGAGCAGTTCTTC. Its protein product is CASSPTVGSYNEQFF.

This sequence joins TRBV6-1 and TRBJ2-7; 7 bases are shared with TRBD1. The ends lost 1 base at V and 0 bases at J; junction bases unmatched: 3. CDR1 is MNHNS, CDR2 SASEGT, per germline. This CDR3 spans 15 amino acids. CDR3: CASSEEDRASYEQYF. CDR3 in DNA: TGTGCCAGCAGTGAAGAAGACAGGGCCTCCTACGAGCAGTACTTC.

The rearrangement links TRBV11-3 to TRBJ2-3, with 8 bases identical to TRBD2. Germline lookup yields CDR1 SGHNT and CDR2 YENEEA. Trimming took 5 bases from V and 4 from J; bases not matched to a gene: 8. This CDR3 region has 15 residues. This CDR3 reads CASSPAGAGADTQYF. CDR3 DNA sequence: TGTGCCAGCAGCCCAGCGGGGGCGGGGGCAGATACGCAGTATTTT.

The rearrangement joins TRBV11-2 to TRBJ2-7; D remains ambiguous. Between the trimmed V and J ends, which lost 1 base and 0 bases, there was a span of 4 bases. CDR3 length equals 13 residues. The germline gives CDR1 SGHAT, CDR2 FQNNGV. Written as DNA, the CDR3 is TGTGCCAGCAGCTTAGGCAGCTCCTACGAGCAGTACTTC. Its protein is CASSLGSSYEQYF.